Listed below are T cell receptor beta chains from one sample, sequenced in a study of beta chain features in type 1 diabetes. The method was immunoSEQ multiplex PCR; TCRdb's version includes in-frame clones alone and lacks a portion of them. The table lists fewer than 650,000 clones, roughly 16% of them singletons. The specimen sequenced was naive CD4+ T cells from blood. These receptors were collected from a man aged 18 to 30 in good health. The conserved cysteine and the conserved F or W are not part of the CDR3 here. The D gene is left open where the match is weak.

d_call,v_call,cdr3_aa
-,TRBV9,ASSVGALSYNEQF
-,TRBV27,ASSFIADNEQF
TRBD1,TRBV28,ASSLDRGLGYT
TRBD1,TRBV7-3,ASIHPGQGIQETQY
-,TRBV2,ASTALPLSGNTIY
-,TRBV28,ASSGRYPGGGYT
-,TRBV7-9,ASSDQFTGELF
TRBD2,TRBV28,ASSPGLGPQETQY
-,TRBV7-9,ASSPPGTRRNEQY
-,TRBV7-2,ASSLTRATQY
-,TRBV27,ASSPKIPGSYEQY
-,TRBV28,ASSLVGVATQY
-,TRBV4-1,ASSHSSLGSSYEQY
-,TRBV18,ASSWTISGAYEQY
TRBD1,TRBV19,ASSRQGAEGYT
TRBD1,TRBV7-2,ASSFWTGGFYYGYT
-,TRBV5-4,ASSPSGGTYEQC
-,TRBV28,ASSLKVSYEQY
-,TRBV4-2,ASSQDPGDSNQPQH
-,TRBV28,ASSLTNTEAF
-,TRBV11-3,ASSPGGYNEQF
-,TRBV6-5,ASRSTNYGYT
-,TRBV27,ASRRSDGPGEQY
TRBD1,TRBV7-2,ASSYDRGTSPLH
-,TRBV7-3,ASSVSRDEKLF
-,TRBV23-1,ASSQSSDTTKALSYGYT
-,TRBV27,ASSLSLGGKNQPQH
-,TRBV5-5,ASSLTGSTDTQY
-,TRBV2,ASEAGSSVAPSS